This TCR beta chain was observed in a study of T cell responses to AZD1222 COVID-19 vaccine. Study background: It was second doses at about 4 or about 12 weeks that were pooled.

This CDR3 contains 13 residues. V was pared by 7 bases and J by 6 bases, with 5 bases of the junction left unmatched. Profiled with immunoSEQ multiplex PCR; TCRdb holds only in-frame clones, not every one. The table has about 180,000 clones, about 92% seen once. Sequencing used peripheral blood, obtained on day 0 of AZD1222 vaccination. The source is an adult in good health. This chain uses TRBV12-3 or TRBV12-4 with TRBJ2-1; the match to TRBD2 covers 8 bases. In nucleotides, the CDR3 is TGTGCCAGCACCCCCGGGACTAGCAATGAGCAGTTCTTC. This codes for CASTPGTSNEQFF.